One sample yielded the 28 T cell receptor beta chains listed below, sequenced in a study of Graves' ophthalmopathy and Graves' hyperthyroidism. The authors amplified TCR beta CDR3 regions from RNA transcripts. An initial RT-PCR round employing HTBI primers preceded a second-round multiplex PCR. TCRdb fed the multiplex PCR reads into MiXCR, producing one record per CDR3 protein. The sample lists 650,000 to 900,000 distinct CDR3 sequences, approximately 40% occurring once. Material: peripheral blood. The receptor source for this set is an adult man with Graves' ophthalmopathy.

V usage is TRBV7-4 and J usage is TRBJ2-1; 9 nucleotides agree with TRBD2. V was clipped by 6 bases and J by 7 bases; unmatched bases: 10. Germline CDR1 reads SGHVT; CDR2 reads SQSDAQ. This CDR3 has 15 residues. The CDR3 protein is CASSSSGVPYNEQFF. In nucleotides, the CDR3 is TGTGCCAGCAGTTCTAGCGGGGTGCCTTATAATGAGCAGTTCTTC.

The V and J genes are TRBV29-1 and TRBJ2-3, with D possibly matching TRBD2 (5 bases). The germline V gene encodes CDR1 SQVTM and CDR2 ANQGSEA. This CDR3 region has 13 residues. V lost 7 bases, J lost 4 bases, and 15 bases lay in between. Written as DNA, the CDR3 is TGCAGCGCCGAGGAGGCAGTGGCAGATACGCAGTATTTT. Protein product: CSAEEAVADTQYF.

At least ten counts were recorded for this clonotype. J is TRBJ1-2 and V is TRBV2; D is uncertain. Germline CDR1 SNHLY, CDR2 FYNNEI. CDR3 length: 11 residues. Trimming took off 6 bases at V and 10 bases at J, with 12 bases between the two ends. This CDR3 reads CASSDLLYYTF. CDR3 nucleotides: TGTGCCAGCAGCGACTTACTGTACTACACCTTC.

The chain employs TRBV20-1 and TRBJ2-5; 12 nucleotides match TRBD2. This CDR3 spans 13 amino acids. Germline CDR1 and CDR2: DFQATT and SNEGSKA (reference sequence). Germline trimming cut 6 bases from V and 4 bases from J; bases unmatched to any gene: 3. CDR3 loop: CSAQTSGRETQYF. The CDR3 nucleotides are TGCAGTGCACAGACTAGCGGGAGAGAGACCCAGTACTTC.

A note on this clonotype: A much more abundant neighbour one base away suggests this may be a read error. Since no conserved phenylalanine or tryptophan closes the CDR3, a read error is the likely cause. The rearrangement links TRBV2 to TRBJ1-1, with TRBD1 matching over 8 bases. The V gene's germline CDR1 is SNHLY and CDR2 FYNNEI. The CDR3 has 14 residues. J lost 5 bases, V lost 3 bases, and 5 bases had no gene match. CDR3 nucleotides: TGTGCCAGCAGTGATCGACAGGGGAAGACTGAAGCTTTCCTT. Encoded protein: CASSDRQGKTEAFL.

This chain uses TRBV7-9 with TRBJ2-5; 8 bases align to TRBD1. V gave up 3 bases and J gave up 4 bases; unmatched junction bases: 7. Germline V gene data show CDR1 as SEHNR and CDR2 as FQNEAQ (reference sequence). The CDR3 contains 15 residues. CDR3 sequence: CASSFETGVLETQYF. Here the CDR3 DNA reads TGTGCCAGCAGCTTTGAGACAGGGGTTTTAGAGACCCAGTACTTC.

This chain connects TRBV25-1 to TRBJ2-2; no reliable D call. The CDR3 is 14 amino acids. Germline V CDR1 and CDR2: MGHDK, SYGVNS. V lost 5 bases, J lost 4 bases, and 11 bases lay in between. CDR3 residues: CASSSAMGTGELFF. CDR3 DNA: TGTGCCAGCAGTTCCGCGATGGGCACCGGGGAGCTGTTTTTT.

A few counts support this clonotype. The rearrangement joins TRBV9 to TRBJ1-3; D call uncertain. Germline V gene data show CDR1 as SGDLS and CDR2 as YYNGEE. The CDR3 covers 15 residues. Between the trimmed V and J ends, which lost 0 bases and 2 bases, there was a span of 9 bases. The CDR3 sequence is CASSVALNPGNTIYF. The CDR3 nucleotides are TGTGCCAGCAGCGTAGCCCTCAATCCTGGAAACACCATATATTTT.

This clonotype was observed a handful of times. A much larger clone differs from this one at a single base, so this may be a read error. The conserved phenylalanine or tryptophan normally closing the CDR3 is absent here, so this likely arose from a read error. This CDR3 reads CSVVSKNTEAFL. CDR3 bases: TGCAGCGTTGTCTCAAAGAACACTGAAGCTTTCCTT. The J gene is TRBJ1-1, the V gene TRBV29-1, with unresolved D. Looked up from germline, CDR1 is SQVTM and CDR2 is ANQGSEA. This CDR3 is 12 amino acids long. V lost 4 bases and J lost 1, with 7 bases in between.

This clonotype has a handful of counts. The chain couples TRBV11-1 to TRBJ2-5, with 8 bases lining up with TRBD1. The V gene's germline CDR1 is SGHAT and CDR2 FQDESV (reference sequence). The CDR3 runs to 16 residues. Trimming at V came to 4 bases and at J to 2 bases, leaving 9 bases not matched to a gene. CDR3 sequence: CASSWRTGSGQETQYF. The CDR3 DNA sequence: TGTGCCAGCAGCTGGAGGACAGGGTCGGGGCAAGAGACCCAGTACTTC. The variable domain in full, completed from reference TRBV11-1 and TRBJ2-5, reads EAEVAQSPRYKITEKSQAVAFWCDPISGHATLYWYRQILGQGPELLVQFQDESVVDDSQLPKDRFSAERLKGVDSTLKIQPAELGDSAMYLCASSWRTGSGQETQYFGPGTRLLVL.

This clonotype was observed at least ten times. In nucleotides, the CDR3 is TGTGCCAGCAGTTACTCAACAGACCGTGGTTCCCTCCACTTT. Protein sequence: CASSYSTDRGSLHF. This rearrangement joins TRBV6-6 to TRBJ1-6; D unresolved. Trimming removed 0 bases at V and 14 bases at J, with 14 bases between. Germline CDR1 is MNHNY and CDR2 is SVGAGI (reference sequence). The CDR3 has 14 residues.

The chain employs TRBV11-2 and TRBJ2-7, with D perhaps TRBD2 (6 bases). The length of the CDR3 is 15 residues. Germline lookup yields CDR1 SGHAT and CDR2 FQNNGV. The V end lost 4 bases, the J end lost 0 bases, and 13 bases lay between the germline ends. The CDR3 sequence is CASSSYSGFSYEQYV. The CDR3 DNA reads as TGTGCCAGCAGCTCATATAGCGGCTTCTCCTACGAGCAGTACGTC.

The chain recombines TRBV19 with TRBJ1-1; 8 bases are a match to TRBD1. V dropped 5 bases and J dropped 6; count of bases not matched to a gene: 8. Germline V lookup: CDR1 LNHDA, CDR2 SQIVND (reference sequence). The CDR3 spans 14 residues. This CDR3 is CASSLGQGSSEAFF. The CDR3 DNA sequence: TGTGCCAGTAGTCTCGGACAGGGTTCTTCTGAAGCTTTCTTT.

This clonotype appeared many times. The V and J genes are TRBV10-1 and TRBJ1-2; TRBD1 aligns across 8 bases. J lost 8 bases, V lost 2 bases, and 4 bases had no gene match. CDR3 size: 13 residues. Looked up from germline, CDR1 is WNHNN and CDR2 is SYGVQD (reference sequence). This CDR3 reads CASSERTGRGYTF. DNA of the CDR3: TGCGCCAGCAGTGAGAGGACAGGGCGAGGCTACACCTTC.

This CDR3 reads CSVEEFGTGSTGEQYF. The CDR3 DNA sequence: TGCAGCGTTGAGGAATTTGGGACAGGGAGCACCGGGGAGCAGTACTTC. The chain recombines TRBV29-1 with TRBJ2-7; 9 nucleotides match TRBD1. The CDR3 is 16 residues long. The germline gives CDR1 SQVTM, CDR2 ANQGSEA. Unmatched junction bases numbered 16, after V lost 3 bases and J lost 7 bases.

This clonotype was observed a handful of times. The chain recombines TRBV6-1 with TRBJ2-2; the D is unclear. The CDR3 has 16 residues. V lost 9 bases and J 2 bases, leaving 19 bases between the germline ends. Germline assignment: CDR1 MNHNS and CDR2 SASEGT. In DNA, the CDR3 is TGTGCCAGTACCCCGGACCAGCCGGCCAACACCGGGGAGCTGTTTTTT. Its protein is CASTPDQPANTGELFF.

V is TRBV24-1 and J is TRBJ1-5; 10 bases match TRBD1. Germline CDR1 reads KGHDR; CDR2 reads SFDVKD. The CDR3 runs 15 residues. Losses at the gene ends were 10 bases for V and 5 bases for J; bases not matched to a gene: 10. As DNA, the CDR3 is TGTGCCACAAGTCAGCCCGGGACAGGGGATCAGCCCCAGCATTTT. Its protein is CATSQPGTGDQPQHF.

This clonotype came up a few times. The chain is built from TRBV9 and TRBJ1-6; D not certain. The CDR3 spans 13 residues. Per the germline V gene, CDR1 is SGDLS and CDR2 is YYNGEE. Deletions cut 7 bases from V and 7 bases from J, with 12 bases between. This CDR3 reads CASSPQSNSPLHF. Here the CDR3 DNA reads TGTGCCAGCTCACCACAGTCCAATTCACCCCTCCACTTT. Full variable domain (missing parts from reference TRBV9 and TRBJ1-6): DSGVTQTPKHLITATGQRVTLRCSPRSGDLSVYWYQQSLDQGLQFLIQYYNGEERAKGNILERFSAQQFPDLHSELNLSSLELGDSALYFCASSPQSNSPLHFGNGTRLTVT.

The chain couples TRBV24-1 to TRBJ2-5, with TRBD2 identical over 7 bases. The end of the DNA aligns better with TRBJ2-1, so the J call may be wrong. CDR1 KGHDR and CDR2 SFDVKD come from the germline V gene. The CDR3 covers 13 residues. The CDR3 region has the DNA TGTGCCACCTCTGACGGGGAGGGACGGACCCAGTTCTTC. This translates into CATSDGEGRTQFF.

This clonotype has a handful of counts. The junction departs from the called germline gene at one end, perhaps through a read error. The chain uses TRBV10-3 and TRBJ1-1; no definite D call. Germline V CDR1 and CDR2: ENHRY, SYGVKD. The CDR3 covers 14 residues. CDR3 nucleotides: TGTGCCAGCAGTTACTCGACGGGTGGCACTGAAGCTTTCTTT. Translating it yields CASSYSTGGTEAFF.

There are many counts of this clonotype. The chain combines TRBV20-1 with TRBJ1-1, with D perhaps matching TRBD1 (6 bases). V was cut by 6 bases and J by 1 base, with 24 bases left in between. Germline V lookup: CDR1 DFQATT, CDR2 SNEGSKA (reference sequence). This CDR3 is 17 amino acids long. The CDR3 DNA reads TGCAGTGCAGGACAGCACCGTGTGAATCCCCGGAACACTGAAGCTTTCTTT. Its translation is CSAGQHRVNPRNTEAFF.

In the case of this clonotype: One end of the junction varies from germline; a read error may be responsible. The chain joins TRBV4-1 to TRBJ1-1; TRBD1 is a possible D gene (6 bases). Germline values: CDR1 MGHRA, CDR2 YSYEKL. The CDR3 consists of 16 residues. For the CDR3, the DNA is TGCGCTAGCAGCCACCCTAGGGGGGTCGAGAACACTGAAGCTTTCTTT. Residues: CASSHPRGVENTEAFF.

This clonotype was observed at least ten times. V usage is TRBV19 and J usage is TRBJ1-1; 8 nucleotides line up with TRBD1. Germline CDR1 LNHDA, CDR2 SQIVND (reference sequence). This CDR3 contains 15 residues. With V trimmed by 5 bases and J by 4 bases, 9 bases remained unmatched. In nucleotides, the CDR3 is TGTGCCAGTAGTGAGACAGGGGAGGGAGGCACTGAAGCTTTCTTT. Translated, it gives CASSETGEGGTEAFF.

About this clonotype: Germline is not matched at one junction end, which may reflect a read error. V is TRBV2 and J is TRBJ1-3; D gene ambiguous. This CDR3 comprises 15 residues. CDR1 is SNHLY, CDR2 FYNNEI, per germline. The DNA of the CDR3 is TGTGCCAGCAGAGAAGGGATAACCTCTGGAAACACCATATATTTT. Its protein product is CASREGITSGNTIYF.

The CDR3 reads CASRRTESPLHF. The CDR3 DNA follows: TGTGCCAGCAGACGGACAGAATCACCCCTCCACTTT. V gene TRBV6-5 combines with J gene TRBJ1-6, with a weak D call TRBD1 (6 bases). Germline CDR1 and CDR2: MNHEY and SVGAGI. The CDR3 has 12 amino acids. The V and J ends lost 6 bases and 10 bases respectively, with 10 bases between them.

The CDR3 nucleotides read TGTGCTACACTGGACAACTACTATGGCTACACCTTC. It codes for CATLDNYYGYTF. The chain carries TRBV25-1 and TRBJ1-2; TRBD1 is a possible D gene (5 bases). The CDR3 is 12 amino acids. CDR1 is MGHDK and CDR2 is SYGVNS in the germline V gene.

Only one count was recorded for this clonotype. The gene calls are TRBV25-1 and TRBJ2-5; weak D call: TRBD2 (6 bases). Trimming pared 6 bases from V and 0 bases from J, leaving 20 bases between. This CDR3 has 17 amino acids. CDR1 is MGHDK and CDR2 is SYGVNS in the germline V gene. In DNA form, the CDR3 reads TGTGCCAGCAGCTCGGTGGAGGGGACTCATTACCAAGAGACCCAGTACTTC. Translation gives CASSSVEGTHYQETQYF.

This clonotype came up a few times. The chain couples TRBV5-6 to TRBJ1-1, with D perhaps TRBD1 (5 bases). The germline V gene has CDR1 SGHDT and CDR2 YYEEEE. The CDR3 has 15 residues. The V and J ends lost 5 bases and 0 bases respectively, with 14 bases between them. CDR3 in DNA: TGTGCCAGCAGACCCACCGGGACGGTGAACACTGAAGCTTTCTTT. Protein product: CASRPTGTVNTEAFF.